Listed below are T cell receptor beta chains from one sample, sequenced in a study of identical twins. From the 5' RACE reads, TCRdb called clonotypes with MiXCR, one entry per CDR3 protein. The table lists 350,000 or so distinct CDR3 sequences, approximately 13% of them singletons. These data were likewise used in another study, on yellow fever vaccine responses in identical twins.

Sequencing was performed on CD8+ T cells sorted from blood. The receptors come from a woman aged 18-35 years in good health. Both conserved end residues are part of each CDR3.

V,J,CDR3
TRBV5-1,TRBJ2-3,CASSLAVGVADTQYF
TRBV19,TRBJ1-5,CATTSGTDAQPQHF
TRBV20-1,TRBJ1-1,CSASSGTGAEAFF
TRBV20-1,TRBJ2-7,CSARALHRVEGYEQYF
TRBV6-5,TRBJ2-1,CASSYGPRQRSSYNEQFF
TRBV2,TRBJ2-7,CASSEGLAGYEQYF
TRBV28,TRBJ2-7,CASRDTGFYEQYF
TRBV20-1,TRBJ1-3,CSATGGAGGNTIYF
TRBV29-1,TRBJ2-6,CSAVPLDGANVLTF
TRBV29-1,TRBJ2-1,CSVHPVGGSYNEQFF
TRBV12-3/TRBV12-4,TRBJ1-3,CASSPGTSQTIYF
TRBV15,TRBJ2-5,CATSRDSSGGARLETQYF
TRBV5-6,TRBJ1-2,CASSLGSTGRNYGYTF
TRBV14,TRBJ2-7,CASSPSAFHEQYF
TRBV15,TRBJ2-3,CATRAGGYTDTQYF
TRBV12-3/TRBV12-4,TRBJ1-1,CASDAGIGDANTEAFF
TRBV7-9,TRBJ2-5,CASSEYDSARETQYF